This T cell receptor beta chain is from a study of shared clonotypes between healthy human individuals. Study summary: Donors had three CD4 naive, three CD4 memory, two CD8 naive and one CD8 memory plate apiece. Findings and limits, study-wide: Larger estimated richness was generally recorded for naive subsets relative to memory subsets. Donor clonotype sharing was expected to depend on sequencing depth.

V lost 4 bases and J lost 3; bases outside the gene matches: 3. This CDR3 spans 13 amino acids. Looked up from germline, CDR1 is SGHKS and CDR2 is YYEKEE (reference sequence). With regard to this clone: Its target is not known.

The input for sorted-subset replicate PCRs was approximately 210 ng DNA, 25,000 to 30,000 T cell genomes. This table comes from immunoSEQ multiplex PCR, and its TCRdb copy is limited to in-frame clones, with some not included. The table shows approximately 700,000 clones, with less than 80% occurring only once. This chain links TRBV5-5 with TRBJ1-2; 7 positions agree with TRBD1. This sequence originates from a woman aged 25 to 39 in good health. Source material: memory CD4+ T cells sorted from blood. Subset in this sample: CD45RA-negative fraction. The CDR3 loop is CASSLQGDYGYTF. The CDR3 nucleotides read TGTGCCAGCAGCCTGCAGGGGGACTATGGCTACACCTTC.